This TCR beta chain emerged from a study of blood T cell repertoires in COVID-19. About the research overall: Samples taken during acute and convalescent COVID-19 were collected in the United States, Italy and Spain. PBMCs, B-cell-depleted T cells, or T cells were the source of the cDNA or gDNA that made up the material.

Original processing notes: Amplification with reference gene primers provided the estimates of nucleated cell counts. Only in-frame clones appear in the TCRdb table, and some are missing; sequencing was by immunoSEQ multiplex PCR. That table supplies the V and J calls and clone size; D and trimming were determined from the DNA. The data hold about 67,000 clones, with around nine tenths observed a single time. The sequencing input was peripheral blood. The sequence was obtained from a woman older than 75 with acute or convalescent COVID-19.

For the CDR3, the DNA is TGTGCCAGCACCCCGGACCCGACTAGCGGGGCCAAAAACATTCAGTACTTC. It is translated as CASTPDPTSGAKNIQYF. The genes are TRBV9 and TRBJ2-4; 10 nucleotides align to TRBD2. Trimming took 6 bases from V and 1 from J; bases not matched to a gene: 10. CDR1 and CDR2 from the germline V gene are SGDLS and YYNGEE. The CDR3 has 17 amino acids.